The 20 T cell receptor beta chains below come from one sample, sequenced in a study of blood T cells in healthy people across ages (dated by TCRdb to about 2015). Library preparation was by 5' RACE. Sequencer: Illumina HiSeq 2500. A second about 7 to 12 cycle PCR used a sample-barcoded 5' primer and a J-beta primer mix. The raw public data were reprocessed by TCRdb itself: fastp quality trimming at Q25, MiXCR clonotype calling, in-frame beta chains only. Each CDR3 protein gets just one entry, which takes the most common genes and DNA from the rows behind it. The sample data list more than 500,000 distinct CDR3 sequences, and about 25% of these were observed just once. The ten top clones hold under 20% of the sample. Sequenced: blood. The receptors stem from a woman between 70 and 85 years old in good health.

This clonotype was recorded at least ten times. The chain couples TRBV20-1 to TRBJ2-5; D not resolved. This CDR3 spans 13 amino acids. The V gene's germline CDR1 is DFQATT and CDR2 SNEGSKA (reference sequence). V dropped 4 bases and J dropped 0 bases, with 9 bases sitting between them. CDR3 sequence: CSATNANQETQYF. CDR3 DNA: TGCAGTGCTACAAACGCTAACCAAGAGACCCAGTACTTC.

The chain is built from TRBV5-5 and TRBJ2-1; D is undetermined. CDR1 and CDR2 (germline): SGHKS, YYEKEE (reference sequence). The CDR3 spans 14 residues. Trimming took 2 bases from V and 6 from J, leaving 12 bases between them. The CDR3 loop reads CASSFSFSGNEQFF. In DNA, the CDR3 is TGTGCCAGCAGCTTTTCTTTCTCGGGCAATGAGCAGTTCTTC.

This clonotype appeared a few times. The rearrangement links TRBV14 to TRBJ2-3, with D perhaps given as TRBD1 or TRBD2 (5 bases each). Germline V lookup: CDR1 SGHDN, CDR2 FVKESK. V was cut by 2 bases and J by 2 bases, with 17 bases left in between. CDR3 length: 17 residues. This CDR3 is CASSQPWGKGPTDTQYF. CDR3 DNA: TGTGCCAGCAGCCAACCTTGGGGGAAGGGGCCCACAGATACGCAGTATTTT.

This clonotype was recorded only once. The chain's CDR3 is CSAQQTSSAYNEQFF. DNA of the CDR3: TGCAGTGCCCAGCAGACTAGCAGCGCCTACAATGAGCAGTTCTTC. The chain links TRBV20-1 to TRBJ2-1, with 7 bases matching TRBD2. Germline values: CDR1 DFQATT, CDR2 SNEGSKA (reference sequence). The CDR3 runs 15 residues. Germline trimming cut 6 bases from V and 2 bases from J; bases unmatched to any gene: 10.

The chain recombines TRBV6-1 with TRBJ1-3; 7 bases map to TRBD1. This CDR3 comprises 16 residues. Germline V CDR1 and CDR2: MNHNS, SASEGT. After removal of 7 bases from V and 0 bases from J, the junction contained 9 bases not matched to a gene. CDR3 sequence reads: CASMRDSYSSGNTIYF. The CDR3 DNA sequence: TGTGCCAGCATGCGGGACAGTTACTCCTCTGGAAACACCATATATTTT.

This clonotype has only a few counts. V and J are TRBV3-1 and TRBJ1-1, with TRBD1 as a possible D gene (5 bases). Trimming stripped 2 bases from V and 0 bases from J, with 13 bases between. The germline CDR1 and CDR2 sequences are LGHDT and YNNKEL (reference sequence). The CDR3 extends over 16 amino acids. The CDR3 loop is CASSQNPATVNTEAFF. The CDR3 coding sequence is TGTGCCAGCAGCCAAAACCCTGCGACAGTGAACACTGAAGCTTTCTTT.

This chain uses TRBV7-2 with TRBJ2-3, with TRBD2 matching over 12 bases. CDR1 and CDR2 (germline): SGHTA, FQGNSA. This CDR3 has 19 residues. The V and J ends lost 2 bases and 3 bases, in that order; junction bases with no gene match: 12. The CDR3 sequence is CASSLWRGSSGGATDTQYF. As DNA, the CDR3 is TGTGCCAGCAGCTTATGGAGGGGGTCTAGCGGGGGGGCAACAGATACGCAGTATTTT. The variable domain in full, with the rest retrieved from reference TRBV7-2 and TRBJ2-3, is GAGVSQSPSNKVTEKGKDVELRCDPISGHTALYWYRQSLGQGLEFLIYFQGNSAPDKSGLPSDRFSAERTGGSVSTLTIQRTQQEDSAVYLCASSLWRGSSGGATDTQYFGPGTRLTVL.

This clonotype occurred a few times. This chain links TRBV3-1 with TRBJ1-2; the D is unclear. The CDR3 totals 13 residues. Trimming left V 2 bases short and J 4 bases short, with 8 bases between. CDR1 and CDR2 from the germline V gene are LGHDT and YNNKEL (reference sequence). The CDR3 DNA follows: TGTGCCAGCAGCCAATTCCTAGGCTATGGCTACACCTTC. Its translation: CASSQFLGYGYTF.

This clonotype was observed many times. V and J are TRBV7-3 and TRBJ2-1, with D uncertain. V dropped 5 bases and J dropped 9 bases, with 14 bases sitting between them. The CDR3 runs to 13 residues. Per germline, CDR1 SGHTA and CDR2 FQGTGA. The CDR3 protein is CASSLSVGGEQFF. The CDR3 region has the DNA TGTGCCAGCAGCCTGTCGGTTGGTGGTGAGCAGTTCTTC. Together with reference TRBV7-3 and TRBJ2-1, the CDR3 gives the full variable domain: GAGVSQTPSNKVTEKGKYVELRCDPISGHTALYWYRQSLGQGPEFLIYFQGTGAADDSGLPNDRFFAVRPEGSVSTLKIQRTERGDSAVYLCASSLSVGGEQFFGPGTRLTVL.

Only a few counts were recorded for this clonotype. This rearrangement joins TRBV7-3 to TRBJ1-3; D not resolved. Germline-derived CDR1 and CDR2 are SGHTA and FQGTGA. With 5 bases removed from V and 0 bases from J, the gap between germline ends came to 8 bases. CDR3 size: 14 residues. CDR3 sequence: CASSDGISGNTIYF. The CDR3 DNA reads TGTGCCAGCAGCGACGGTATCTCTGGAAACACCATATATTTT.

J is TRBJ1-1 and V is TRBV6-2 or TRBV6-3, with 7 nucleotides matching TRBD1. The CDR3 contains 13 residues. V lost 6 bases to trimming and J lost 3 bases; unmatched junction nucleotides: 4. Germline lookup yields CDR1 MNHEY and CDR2 SVGEGT. CDR3 amino acids: CASSLGQYTEAFF. The CDR3 DNA reads as TGTGCCAGCAGCTTGGGACAGTACACTGAAGCTTTCTTT.

The gene calls are TRBV20-1 and TRBJ2-3, with TRBD2 matching 7 bases. Germline V lookup: CDR1 DFQATT, CDR2 SNEGSKA (reference sequence). The CDR3 runs to 15 residues. Unmatched junction bases numbered 10, after V lost 5 bases and J lost 2 bases. The CDR3 sequence is CSAADQRGNTDTQYF. DNA of the CDR3: TGCAGTGCTGCTGACCAGCGGGGAAACACAGATACGCAGTATTTT.

The chain has TRBV20-1 and TRBJ1-2; D may be TRBD1 (6 bases). The CDR3 runs to 14 residues. V was pared by 1 base and J by 8 bases, with 17 bases between. The germline V gene has CDR1 DFQATT and CDR2 SNEGSKA (reference sequence). The CDR3 loop is CSARVGGSFPGYTF. CDR3 in DNA: TGCAGTGCTAGAGTAGGGGGGTCCTTCCCCGGCTACACCTTC.

The CDR3 reads CATKGVDTEAFF. In DNA form, the CDR3 reads TGTGCCACTAAAGGGGTCGACACTGAAGCTTTCTTT. V usage is TRBV10-3 and J usage is TRBJ1-1, with a tentative D call TRBD1 (5 bases). CDR1 ENHRY and CDR2 SYGVKD come from the germline V gene. V lost 10 bases, J lost 3 bases, and 12 bases lay in between. This CDR3 comprises 12 residues.

This clonotype has only one observation. Here the CDR3 DNA reads TGTGCCAGCAGCGGACAGGGGGTTATAGGTGAGCAGTTCTTC. Amino acids: CASSGQGVIGEQFF. V gene TRBV9 combines with J gene TRBJ2-1, with 9 bases lining up with TRBD1. Germline V gene lookup returns CDR1 SGDLS and CDR2 YYNGEE. Trimming at V came to 3 bases and at J to 9 bases, leaving 7 bases not matched to a gene. CDR3 length equals 14 residues. The whole variable domain, filled in from reference TRBV9 and TRBJ2-1, reads DSGVTQTPKHLITATGQRVTLRCSPRSGDLSVYWYQQSLDQGLQFLIQYYNGEERAKGNILERFSAQQFPDLHSELNLSSLELGDSALYFCASSGQGVIGEQFFGPGTRLTVL.

V and J are TRBV2 and TRBJ1-2; no reliable D call. The CDR3 has 14 amino acids. V was pared by 3 bases and J by 4 bases, with 12 bases between. CDR1 and CDR2 from the germline V gene are SNHLY and FYNNEI. The CDR3 reads CASSDGPRGYGYTF. Here the CDR3 DNA reads TGTGCCAGCAGTGATGGCCCCCGGGGCTATGGCTACACCTTC.

This clonotype was seen more than once but under ten times. This chain uses TRBV4-1 with TRBJ1-4; no clear D gene. Trimming stripped 0 bases from V and 11 bases from J, with 7 bases between. The CDR3 is 12 amino acids. In germline, CDR1 is MGHRA, CDR2 YSYEKL. DNA for the CDR3: TGCGCCAGCAGCCAAGAGGGCGGGAAACTGTTTTTT. Translating gives CASSQEGGKLFF.

This clonotype was seen ten or more times. The chain is built from TRBV4-1 and TRBJ1-1; TRBD1 matches at 8 bases. Germline V gene lookup returns CDR1 MGHRA and CDR2 YSYEKL. CDR3 size: 18 residues. Losses at the gene ends were 0 bases for V and 1 base for J; bases not matched to a gene: 10. The CDR3 is CASSQDGTGHDANTEAFF. The CDR3 nucleotides are TGCGCCAGCAGCCAAGACGGGACAGGCCATGATGCGAACACTGAAGCTTTCTTT.

This clonotype was seen a handful of times. The chain couples TRBV5-1 to TRBJ2-5; D is ambiguous. The J call may be mistaken, given a closer DNA end match to TRBJ2-7. The CDR3 totals 13 residues. Germline lookup yields CDR1 SGHRS and CDR2 YFSETQ. CDR3: CASSLESAYEQYF. As DNA, the CDR3 is TGCGCCAGCAGCTTAGAGTCGGCCTACGAGCAGTACTTC.

The rearrangement joins TRBV6-1 to TRBJ1-4; D is unresolved. The V and J ends lost 7 bases and 5 bases respectively, with 14 bases between them. Germline V CDR1 and CDR2: MNHNS, SASEGT. The length of the CDR3 is 14 residues. CDR3 loop: CASTAPPGNEKLFF. The DNA of the CDR3 is TGTGCCAGCACCGCCCCACCGGGGAATGAAAAACTGTTTTTT.